The clone carrying this TCR beta chain occurred many times. Extraction yielded total RNA from whole blood (unfractionated). MiXCR, applied by TCRdb to the 5' RACE reads, yields one record per CDR3 protein. The data show 110,000 to 150,000 distinct CDR3 sequences, 4.1% seen once. The data originate from a study of human T cells and chemical hapten exposure. Trimming shortened V by 2 bases and J by 2 bases, and 14 bases separated the two germline ends. This CDR3 contains 16 residues. Germline-derived CDR1 and CDR2 are SEHNR and FQNEAQ (reference sequence). This receptor was obtained from a female donor in good health. The chain has TRBV7-9 and TRBJ2-3; perhaps TRBD2 as D (6 bases). The CDR3: CASSLLFGGNTDTQYF. The CDR3 bases are TGTGCCAGCAGCTTATTGTTCGGCGGGAACACAGATACGCAGTATTTT.